The rows below give T cell receptor beta chains drawn from one sample of a study of post-analysis software for immune sequencing data. TCRdb passed the PCR reads through MiXCR, listing each CDR3 protein once. The data hold hundreds of thousands of distinct CDR3 sequences, with around 27% observed a single time. Sequenced material: blood. The receptor source for this set is a girl aged 10-17 years with multiple sclerosis. Each CDR3 is given with its conserved first and last residue. D genes are given only for firm matches. For some rows the clone size is stated as once, few or many, or as a class when expanded; others skip it.

TRBJ2-1 | TRBV28 | TRBD1 | few | TGTGCCAGCAGTGACAGGGATCGTCCCAATGAGCAGTTCTTC | CASSDRDRPNEQFF
TRBJ2-1 | TRBV6-1 | - | few | - | CASSVGQGALGGFF
TRBJ2-1 | TRBV12-3/TRBV12-4 | TRBD2 | - | TGTGCCAGCGGGACTAGCGTTGAGCAGTTCTTC | CASGTSVEQFF
TRBJ2-3 | TRBV9 | TRBD2 | few | TGTGCCAGCAGCGTAGCCGCTAGCGGACTCACAGATACGCAGTATTTT | CASSVAASGLTDTQYF
TRBJ2-5 | TRBV7-9 | - | many | TGTGCCAGCAGCGCCCCGCATGGGACCCAGTACTTC | CASSAPHGTQYF
TRBJ2-5 | TRBV4-1 | - | many | TGCGCCAGCAGCCGACTGGGGGAACAAGAGACCCAGTACTTC | CASSRLGEQETQYF
TRBJ2-7 | TRBV29-1 | - | few | TGCAGCGTGGGCAGGGCAGGGGAGCAGTACTTC | CSVGRAGEQYF
TRBJ2-2 | TRBV29-1 | - | - | TGCAGCGTTATAAAGGATTACCGGGACGGGAACACCGGGGAGCTGTTTTTT | CSVIKDYRDGNTGELFF
TRBJ2-3 | TRBV2 | TRBD2 | few | TGTGCCAGCAGTGAACTAGCGGGAGTTTTAGATACGCAGTATTTT | CASSELAGVLDTQYF
TRBJ2-7 | TRBV12-3/TRBV12-4 | - | - | TGTGCCAGCAGTGAATACAGGGATCGGTTAACCTACGAGCAGTACTTC | CASSEYRDRLTYEQYF
TRBJ2-1 | TRBV20-1 | - | few | TGCAGTGCTAGGGGCGGTGCCAGCTCCTACAATGAGCAGTTCTTC | CSARGGASSYNEQFF
TRBJ1-2 | TRBV18 | TRBD1 | - | TGTGCCAGCTCACCTTCCCGTGGACAGGGCGAAGGCTACACCTTC | CASSPSRGQGEGYTF
TRBJ1-2 | TRBV20-1 | - | - | TGCAGTGCCCACTGGGGGGAGGGTGGCTACACCTTC | CSAHWGEGGYTF
TRBJ1-2 | TRBV3-1 | - | - | TGTGCCAGCAGCCCGACGGGCTCTGCATCTAACTATGGCTACACCTTC | CASSPTGSASNYGYTF
TRBJ2-1 | TRBV5-1 | TRBD2 | many | TGCGCCAGCAGCTTGAAATCTACTAGCGGGACCGGTGTCCAGCAGTTCTTC | CASSLKSTSGTGVQQFF
TRBJ2-7 | TRBV28 | TRBD2 | - | TGTGCCAGCAGTTTATTCGGGGAGGGGTCCTACGAGCAGTACTTC | CASSLFGEGSYEQYF
TRBJ2-2 | TRBV12-3/TRBV12-4 | - | - | TGTGCCAGCAGTTTATTATGGGTCACCGGGGAGCTGTTTTTT | CASSLLWVTGELFF
TRBJ2-1 | TRBV20-1 | TRBD2 | - | TGCAGTGCTCGGCCTAGCGGGAGGGCCCCTGAACTAGAGACCCAGTTCTTC | CSARPSGRAPELETQFF
TRBJ2-7 | TRBV10-3 | - | - | TGTACCATCAGTGAGAGGAGGGGGTACGAGCAGTACTTC | CTISERRGYEQYF
TRBJ2-1 | TRBV28 | - | many | TGTGCCAGCAGTTTATCTCTCGGAACATTCTACAATGAGCAGTTCTTC | CASSLSLGTFYNEQFF
TRBJ2-3 | TRBV11-2 | - | few | TGTGCCAGCAGCTCCAGGGTGGCAGATACGCAGTATTTT | CASSSRVADTQYF
TRBJ2-7 | TRBV20-1 | - | - | TGCAGTGCTAGAACTACAGGGATGAAGTCCTACGAGCAGTACTTC | CSARTTGMKSYEQYF
TRBJ2-1 | TRBV10-1 | - | - | TGCGCCAGCGGTGACCCACGAAGGGGCGGGTCCTACAATGAGCAGTTCTTC | CASGDPRRGGSYNEQFF
TRBJ2-6 | TRBV20-1 | TRBD1 | once | TGCAGTGCTAGGACCGAGACAGGGGTTTCTGGGGCCAACGTCCGGACTTTC | CSARTETGVSGANVRTF
TRBJ1-6 | TRBV12-3/TRBV12-4 | - | - | TGTGCCAGCAGTTTAGTCGGTGATTCACCCCTCCACTTT | CASSLVGDSPLHF
TRBJ2-3 | TRBV5-1 | - | few | TGCGCCAGCAGCTTACCCGGTGGCACAGACACAGATACGCAGTATTTT | CASSLPGGTDTDTQYF
TRBJ2-1 | TRBV29-1 | - | - | TGCAGCGTCCGCCGGACAGCCAGCTCCTACAATGAGCAGTTCTTC | CSVRRTASSYNEQFF
TRBJ2-5 | TRBV2 | - | - | TGTGCCAGCAGGTACCCACAGGGTAACAATGAGCAGTACTTC | CASRYPQGNNEQYF
TRBJ2-5 | TRBV14 | TRBD1 | - | TGTGCCAGCAGCCAAGGGCGGACAGGGTACCAAGAGACCCAGTACTTC | CASSQGRTGYQETQYF